Listed below are T cell receptor beta chains from one sample, sequenced in a study of T-cell memory formation after mild COVID-19. TCRdb re-called the 5' RACE reads with MiXCR, one entry per CDR3 protein. The sample consists of about 340,000 distinct CDR3 sequences, roughly 21% of them appearing once. Sequenced: PBMCs or a T cell subset sorted from them (not recorded which). All receptors come from an adult woman who had mild COVID-19 (a few samples of this study predate the infection). Cell type and time point are not known. Both conserved end residues are part of each CDR3. A D gene is named only where the DNA matches it firmly. Clone size is shown for a subset of rows, as once, few, many or a class of expanded clone.

>NA|TRBV3-1|TRBJ1-1|NA
CASSQDAHQNTEAFF
TGTGCCAGCAGCCAAGATGCACACCAGAACACTGAAGCTTTCTTT
>few|TRBV6-6|TRBJ1-6|NA
CAAYTGTPNSPLHF
TGTGCCGCCTACACCGGGACACCTAATTCACCCCTCCACTTT
>few|TRBV6-4|TRBJ2-1|NA
CASSEADPPGNEQFF
TGTGCCAGCAGTGAGGCAGACCCTCCTGGCAATGAGCAGTTCTTC
>NA|TRBV12-3/TRBV12-4|TRBJ2-7|NA
CASSLGLGAGASYEQYF
TGTGCCAGCAGTTTAGGGTTAGGGGCAGGGGCTTCCTACGAGCAGTACTTC
>few|TRBV7-9|TRBJ2-3|NA
CASSLADPDPVNTQYF
TGTGCCAGCAGCTTAGCGGACCCCGACCCTGTGAATACGCAGTATTTT
>NA|TRBV12-3/TRBV12-4|TRBJ2-1|TRBD2
CASSFWKRGYNEQFF
TGTGCCAGCAGTTTTTGGAAGCGGGGCTACAATGAGCAGTTCTTC
>NA|TRBV6-1|TRBJ1-5|NA
CASSEALGGARQPQHF
TGTGCCAGCAGTGAAGCCTTGGGGGGGGCGCGACAGCCCCAGCATTTT
>NA|TRBV18|TRBJ1-1|NA
CASSPPNSGNTEAFF
TGTGCCAGCTCACCACCGAACTCGGGGAACACTGAAGCTTTCTTT
>NA|TRBV6-1|TRBJ2-1|TRBD2
CASGLAGGPRDNEQFF
TGTGCCAGCGGGCTAGCGGGAGGGCCGAGGGACAATGAGCAGTTCTTC
>NA|TRBV5-1|TRBJ1-1|NA
CASSLALQGYANTEAFF
TGCGCCAGCAGCTTGGCCCTACAGGGCTACGCGAACACTGAAGCTTTCTTT
>many|TRBV6-6|TRBJ1-2|TRBD1
CASSSRQGVGYTF
TGTGCCAGCAGTTCCAGACAGGGGGTTGGCTACACCTTC
>few|TRBV20-1|TRBJ2-7|NA
CSARDLGGESYEQYF
TGCAGTGCTAGAGATCTGGGGGGAGAATCCTACGAGCAGTACTTC
>NA|TRBV11-3|TRBJ2-7|TRBD1
CASSLDHGTGSYEQYF
TGTGCCAGCAGCTTAGATCATGGGACAGGGTCCTACGAGCAGTACTTC
>NA|TRBV7-9|TRBJ2-7|TRBD1
CASSFSGQGYEQYF
TGTGCCAGCAGCTTTTCGGGACAGGGTTACGAGCAGTACTTC
>few|TRBV3-1|TRBJ2-5|TRBD2
CASSQASGGAQETQYF
TGTGCCAGCAGCCAAGCTAGCGGGGGGGCCCAAGAGACCCAGTACTTC
>NA|TRBV7-3|TRBJ2-2|TRBD2
CASSRQAAGGRTGELFF
TGTGCCAGCAGCCGTCAGGCGGCGGGAGGTCGTACCGGGGAGCTGTTTTTT
>few|TRBV4-2|TRBJ2-3|TRBD2
CASSQVPGGGATDTQYF
TGTGCCAGCAGCCAAGTTCCTGGCGGGGGGGCGACAGATACGCAGTATTTT
>NA|TRBV5-1|TRBJ2-7|TRBD1
CASRVRQGANYEQYF
TGCGCCAGCAGGGTTCGGCAGGGGGCGAATTACGAGCAGTACTTC
>NA|TRBV6-2/TRBV6-3|TRBJ2-5|TRBD2
CASRRIQREKETQYF
TGTGCCAGCAGAAGAATCCAGCGGGAGAAAGAGACCCAGTACTTC
>many|TRBV29-1|TRBJ1-2|NA
CSVEQPALGGYTF
TGCAGCGTTGAACAGCCAGCACTTGGGGGCTACACCTTC
>many|TRBV20-1|TRBJ2-1|NA
CSARVGRGAYNEQFF
TGCAGTGCTAGAGTGGGCAGGGGAGCCTACAATGAGCAGTTCTTC
>NA|TRBV5-5|TRBJ1-5|TRBD1
CASSWGTGNQPQHF
TGTGCCAGCAGCTGGGGGACAGGCAATCAGCCCCAGCATTTT
>few|TRBV5-4|TRBJ1-2|TRBD1
CASSAEGAYGYTF
TGTGCCAGCAGCGCGGAGGGGGCCTATGGCTACACCTTC
>NA|TRBV6-6|TRBJ2-3|TRBD1
CASSQGTGAAVKTPHTDTQYF
TGTGCCAGCAGTCAAGGGACAGGCGCTGCTGTAAAGACCCCACACACAGATACGCAGTATTTT
>NA|TRBV7-3|TRBJ2-1|TRBD2
CASSSTQSSGSLFF
TGTGCCAGCAGCTCGACGCAGTCTAGCGGGAGTCTGTTCTTC
>once|TRBV30|TRBJ2-1|NA
CAWSLGLEGNEQFF
TGTGCCTGGAGTTTGGGATTAGAAGGCAATGAGCAGTTCTTC
>NA|TRBV4-1|TRBJ2-3|NA
CASSQAVSAYTDTQYF
TGCGCCAGCAGCCAGGCCGTGAGCGCTTACACAGATACGCAGTATTTT
>NA|TRBV29-1|TRBJ2-1|NA
CSYALGNEQFF
TGCAGCTACGCCCTGGGCAATGAGCAGTTCTTC
>few|TRBV12-3/TRBV12-4|TRBJ2-3|TRBD1
CASSLGRGQAGFTDTQYF
TGTGCCAGCAGTTTAGGTAGGGGACAGGCCGGTTTTACAGATACGCAGTATTTT
>NA|TRBV12-3/TRBV12-4|TRBJ1-3|NA
CASSSSWLSGNTIYF
TGTGCCAGCAGTAGTTCTTGGTTATCTGGAAACACCATATATTTT
>few|TRBV30|TRBJ2-3|NA
CAWNQGWGVDTQYF
TGTGCCTGGAACCAAGGGTGGGGGGTGGATACGCAGTATTTT
>NA|TRBV6-5|TRBJ1-3|NA
CASSSGTGSSGNTIYF
TGTGCCAGCAGTTCCGGGACGGGAAGCTCTGGAAACACCATATATTTT
>few|TRBV4-3|TRBJ2-1|TRBD2
CASSPTVAGGASLQFF
TGCGCCAGCAGCCCTACTGTAGCGGGAGGGGCCAGTTTGCAGTTCTTC
>NA|TRBV18|TRBJ2-7|NA
CASSPSEVGTVYF
TGTGCCAGCTCACCCAGCGAGGTGGGGACCGTTTACTTC
>many|TRBV4-3|TRBJ1-1|TRBD1
CASSQDGRTGGTEAFF
TGCGCCAGCAGCCAAGATGGGCGGACAGGGGGCACTGAAGCTTTCTTT
>NA|TRBV20-1|TRBJ1-2|NA
CSAGGGGRGYTF
TGCAGTGCTGGTGGCGGGGGCAGGGGCTACACCTTC
>NA|TRBV5-1|TRBJ2-1|TRBD2
CASSSSGLAGYNEQFF
TGCGCCAGCAGCTCCTCGGGACTAGCGGGATACAATGAGCAGTTCTTC
>few|TRBV6-1|TRBJ2-1|NA
CASSEGARARNEQFF
TGTGCCAGCAGTGAAGGCGCCAGGGCCCGCAATGAGCAGTTCTTC
>NA|TRBV24-1|TRBJ2-5|NA
CATSDFATGSGETQYF
TGTGCCACCAGTGATTTTGCAACAGGGTCGGGTGAGACCCAGTACTTC
>many|TRBV29-1|TRBJ2-1|NA
CSVEDRATSGDEQFF
TGCAGCGTTGAAGATCGGGCGACCTCTGGTGATGAGCAGTTCTTC
>NA|TRBV2|TRBJ1-1|NA
CASSESIGRTEAFF
TGTGCCAGCAGTGAATCTATTGGCAGGACTGAAGCTTTCTTT
>few|TRBV7-2|TRBJ2-7|NA
CASSLARLGYEQYF
TGTGCCAGCAGCTTAGCGAGACTGGGGTACGAGCAGTACTTC
>NA|TRBV6-2/TRBV6-3|TRBJ1-1|TRBD1
CASRGTGGNTEAFF
TGTGCCAGCAGGGGGACAGGGGGAAACACTGAAGCTTTCTTT
>NA|TRBV11-2|TRBJ2-3|NA
CASSLFGGTDTQYF
TGTGCCAGCAGCTTATTCGGCGGCACAGATACGCAGTATTTT
>few|TRBV9|TRBJ2-1|TRBD2
CASSVVSGGPNEQFF
TGTGCCAGCAGCGTAGTATCGGGGGGTCCCAATGAGCAGTTCTTC
>many|TRBV7-3|TRBJ2-3|NA
CASSLTGGDTQYF
TGTGCCAGCAGCTTGACAGGCGGCGATACGCAGTATTTT
>NA|TRBV5-1|TRBJ2-7|NA
CASGARDGLYEQYF
TGCGCCAGCGGAGCCAGAGACGGCCTCTACGAGCAGTACTTC
>few|TRBV4-2|TRBJ2-1|TRBD2
CASSQDWTSGSYNEQFF
TGTGCCAGCAGCCAAGATTGGACTAGCGGCTCCTACAATGAGCAGTTCTTC
>NA|TRBV10-3|TRBJ2-5|NA
CAISEPLGQQETQYF
TGTGCCATCAGTGAGCCGCTCGGACAGCAAGAGACCCAGTACTTC
>few|TRBV7-3|TRBJ2-5|NA
CASSLYPGAQETQYF
TGTGCCAGCAGCTTATATCCGGGAGCCCAAGAGACCCAGTACTTC